These T cell receptor beta chains were read from a single sample in a study of blood T cell repertoires in COVID-19. Repertoires were generated with immunoSEQ multiplex PCR, while TCRdb's copy carries only in-frame clones and drops some. This table has over 150,000 clones, 86% appearing once. The sequenced sample was peripheral blood. The source of these receptors is a man between 45 and 60 years old with active or convalescent COVID-19. Each CDR3 is given with its conserved first and last residue.

>TRBV27
CASSWRVNQPQHF
>TRBV7-2
CASSLDGQGNQPQHF
>TRBV13
CASSPRHREKLFF
>TRBV6-2/TRBV6-3
CASSKGGAYNSPLHF
>TRBV18
CASSPLDPQTGNEQFF
>TRBV5-1
CASSLSAGESYGYTF
>TRBV3-1/TRBV3-2
CASSQADRLGESGYTF
>TRBV3-1/TRBV3-2
CASSQYGQGCSPSDSPLHF
>TRBV6-6
CASSYSQSTGYGYTF
>TRBV28
CASSLFTGTVNSPLHF
>TRBV5-5
CASTAGQGRYGYTF
>TRBV20-1
CSATVQETQYF
>TRBV18
CASSPFGLVTDTQYF
>TRBV19
CASSPPGQGGYTF
>TRBV5-6
CASRLPGSTDTQYF
>TRBV25-1
CASSPPGTKYQETQYF
>TRBV5-1
CASSLGGHSTDTQYF
>TRBV5-1
CASSLGFSGRAPDYNNEQFF
>TRBV5-4
CASSLEISSSYEQYF
>TRBV20-1
CSASLRGRSNEQFF
>TRBV7-9
CASSSWTGPSTDTQYF
>TRBV4-3
CASSPRDRGRGETQYF
>TRBV2
CASRAGGVHTDTQYF
>TRBV9
CASSERDRGTSPLHF
>TRBV19
CASSMIGLASEQFF
>TRBV7-9
CASSFRGGSSYNSPLHF
>TRBV7-3
CASSITSGGLVEQYF
>TRBV19
CASSTQGGQPQHF
>TRBV4-3
CASSQAHDRVGYGYTF
>TRBV4-2
CASSQDLGVVTGEVSGNTIYF
>TRBV29-1
CSVGDGGGYEQYF
>TRBV4-2
CASSQESFSYNEQFF
>TRBV23-1
CASSQSFDRNTEAFF
>TRBV12-3/TRBV12-4
CASRLRGGYTF
>TRBV9
CASSNPGQGLEAFF
>TRBV19
CASSAGTGGAYTQYF
>TRBV2
CASQGLAGNEQFF
>TRBV24-1
CATSDLGTGASDTQYF
>TRBV5-1
CASSLEGTGGTYEQYF
>TRBV6-5
CAAGETGVYEQYF
>TRBV6-1
CASSEGQLNTGELFF
>TRBV4-2
CASSQEAWGGPSTGELFF
>TRBV12-3/TRBV12-4
CASSPTGADTQYF
>TRBV4-2
CASSQVPGGSYNEQFF
>TRBV5-1
CASSLGGNTEAFF
>TRBV10-3
CAISMGLAGGNEQFF
>TRBV7-3
CASSLTSGRAGNEQFF
>TRBV21-1
CASSNLTGADEQYF
>TRBV2
CASNRQGARQFF
>TRBV6-2/TRBV6-3
CASTPRGGKRDIQYF
>TRBV2
CASSSGTGGQPQHF
>TRBV5-4
CASSFPTSGGSLGETQYF
>TRBV10-2
CASSVSSRGYDYTF
>TRBV19
CASSIMMSTVNEAFF
>TRBV12-3/TRBV12-4
CASSSNNSPLHF
>TRBV10-3
CAIRPGLGPGSYNEQFF